Following are 28 T cell receptor beta chains from one sample sequenced in a study of T-cell reconstitution after alpha-beta-depleted transplantation in children. Unique molecular identifiers were used to barcode this TCRbeta library. TCRdb re-called the PCR reads with MiXCR, one entry per CDR3 protein. The table records fewer than 550,000 distinct CDR3 sequences, approximately 10% of them present only once. The sequencing used PBMCs, mostly from graft donor cells, collected 180 days after TCRalphabeta/CD19-depleted stem cell transplant. Source of these receptors: a female patient aged 2-9 years who had a stem cell transplant for aplastic anemia, so the T cells may come from the graft donor.

This clonotype has just a few counts. V is TRBV20-1 and J is TRBJ2-2, with no clear D. Germline V gene data show CDR1 as DFQATT and CDR2 as SNEGSKA (reference sequence). V dropped 5 bases and J dropped 6 bases, with 7 bases sitting between them. The CDR3 is 11 residues long. Here the CDR3 reads CSAEFAGELFF. CDR3 nucleotides: TGCAGTGCTGAATTTGCCGGGGAGCTGTTTTTT.

This clonotype was recorded at least ten times. This chain uses TRBV6-2 or TRBV6-3 with TRBJ2-7; no clear D gene. V lost 4 bases and J lost 3, with 22 bases in between. There are 17 residues in the CDR3. The V gene's germline CDR1 is MNHEY and CDR2 SVGEGT. As DNA, the CDR3 is TGTGCCAGCAGTTTGAGGACGGAACCAAAGGGCCTCTACGAGCAGTACTTC. It translates to CASSLRTEPKGLYEQYF.

Only a few counts were recorded for this clonotype. The chain combines TRBV25-1 with TRBJ2-7; 9 positions agree with TRBD2. Germline CDR1 and CDR2: MGHDK and SYGVNS. The CDR3 has 15 amino acids. Trimming took 3 bases from V and 5 from J; bases not matched to a gene: 8. The CDR3, as DNA: TGTGCCAGCAGTGATCATAGCGGGAGCAGGAACGAGCAGTACTTC. Amino acids: CASSDHSGSRNEQYF.

This clonotype was counted a few times. The gene calls are TRBV6-2 or TRBV6-3 and TRBJ2-1; 10 positions match TRBD1. V lost 7 bases, J lost 3 bases, and 15 bases stayed unmatched. CDR1 MNHEY and CDR2 SVGEGT come from the germline V gene. This CDR3 contains 18 residues. The CDR3 reads CASTFPTQDRGYYNEQFF. Written as DNA, the CDR3 is TGTGCCAGCACCTTCCCCACTCAGGACAGGGGGTACTACAATGAGCAGTTCTTC.

This chain links TRBV19 with TRBJ2-1, with D perhaps being TRBD1 or TRBD2 (6 bases each). Per the germline V gene, CDR1 is LNHDA and CDR2 is SQIVND (reference sequence). The CDR3 has 17 amino acids. V dropped 3 bases and J dropped 5 bases, with 20 bases sitting between them. The CDR3: CASSIVIFGGAHNEQFF. The CDR3 coding sequence is TGTGCCAGTAGTATTGTTATCTTCGGGGGCGCTCACAATGAGCAGTTCTTC.

This rearrangement joins TRBV4-1 to TRBJ2-1; D could derive from TRBD1 or TRBD2 (5 bases each). CDR1 and CDR2 (germline): MGHRA, YSYEKL. This CDR3 is 17 amino acids long. The V end was cut by 4 bases, the J end by 0 bases, with 16 bases between. The CDR3 coding sequence is TGCGCCAGCAGCCCTAGTAGAGGGGCAGACTCCTACAATGAGCAGTTCTTC. It specifies CASSPSRGADSYNEQFF.

The chain uses TRBV5-8 and TRBJ2-7; D not resolved. Trimming cost V 0 bases and J 2 bases, with 9 bases left between them. Germline V CDR1 and CDR2: SGHTS, YDEGEE. This CDR3 comprises 14 residues. CDR3 nucleotide sequence: TGTGCCAGCAGCTTGGAGAGGTCAGCCTACGAGCAGTACGTC. This gives the protein CASSLERSAYEQYV.

This chain connects TRBV11-1 to TRBJ2-3; D remains ambiguous. This CDR3 has 16 amino acids. Germline-derived CDR1 and CDR2 are SGHAT and FQDESV (reference sequence). V shed 4 bases and J shed 0 bases, with 14 bases lying between them. The CDR3 sequence: CASSSLVEPSTDTQYF. CDR3 in DNA: TGTGCCAGCAGCTCCCTGGTGGAGCCTAGCACAGATACGCAGTATTTT.

This clonotype was detected ten times or more. The chain links TRBV20-1 to TRBJ2-3; the match to TRBD2 covers 10 bases. The CDR3 has 16 amino acids. Losses at the gene ends were 2 bases for V and 2 bases for J; bases not matched to a gene: 7. Germline V gene lookup returns CDR1 DFQATT and CDR2 SNEGSKA (reference sequence). This CDR3 reads CSARPSGSSLTDTQYF. Written as DNA, the CDR3 is TGCAGTGCTAGACCTAGCGGGAGCTCTCTCACAGATACGCAGTATTTT.

The gene calls are TRBV15 and TRBJ1-1; weak D call: TRBD1 (5 bases). Germline lookup yields CDR1 LNHNV and CDR2 YYDKDF (reference sequence). Trimming removed 6 bases at V and 1 base at J, with 15 bases between. The CDR3 has 15 amino acids. CDR3 in amino acids: CATSETAGSNTEAFF. CDR3 sequence (DNA): TGTGCCACCAGTGAGACAGCAGGGTCGAACACTGAAGCTTTCTTT.

Only a few counts were recorded for this clonotype. The chain employs TRBV12-3 or TRBV12-4 and TRBJ2-7, with D hard to call. V gave up 8 bases and J gave up 0 bases, with 11 bases separating them. This CDR3 region has 13 residues. CDR3 in DNA: TGTGCCAGCGGGGTTACTCCCTCCTACGAGCAGTACTTC. This translates into CASGVTPSYEQYF.

This clonotype came up a few times. The chain uses TRBV5-1 and TRBJ1-2; D gene ambiguous. CDR1 and CDR2 (germline): SGHRS, YFSETQ. V was cut by 0 bases and J by 4 bases, with 7 bases left in between. The CDR3 spans 13 residues. The CDR3 reads CASSLGVTYGYTF. The CDR3, as DNA: TGCGCCAGCAGCTTGGGGGTAACCTATGGCTACACCTTC.

The chain links TRBV4-1 to TRBJ2-5, with 9 bases identical to TRBD2. Trimming at V came to 2 bases and at J to 4 bases, leaving 5 bases not matched to a gene. The CDR3 extends over 15 amino acids. In germline, CDR1 is MGHRA, CDR2 YSYEKL. CDR3 sequence reads: CASSQSGRRGETQYF. CDR3 in DNA: TGCGCCAGCAGCCAAAGCGGGAGGAGGGGAGAGACCCAGTACTTC.

This clonotype was seen more than once but under ten times. The V call is TRBV7-8, the J call TRBJ1-2; D is possibly TRBD1 (6 bases). The CDR3 length is 14 residues. The germline gives CDR1 SGHVS, CDR2 FQNEAQ. V was pared by 1 base and J by 7 bases, with 13 bases between. The CDR3 loop is CASSLGQGSGGYTF. CDR3 coding DNA: TGTGCCAGCAGCTTAGGCCAGGGGAGTGGTGGCTACACCTTC. Filled out from reference TRBV7-8 and TRBJ1-2, the complete variable domain reads GAGVSQSPRYKVAKRGQDVALRCDPISGHVSLFWYQQALGQGPEFLTYFQNEAQLDKSGLPSDRFFAERPEGSVSTLKIQRTQQEDSAVYLCASSLGQGSGGYTFGSGTRLTVV.

The chain has TRBV5-5 and TRBJ2-7; 11 nucleotides line up with TRBD2. V trimming: 3 bases; J trimming: 3 bases; junction bases outside the gene matches: 8. CDR1 and CDR2 from the germline V gene are SGHKS and YYEKEE (reference sequence). CDR3 length: 16 residues. CDR3 sequence reads: CASSWTSGSTIYEQYV. The DNA of the CDR3 is TGTGCCAGCAGCTGGACTAGCGGGTCGACAATCTACGAGCAGTACGTC.

This clonotype was observed a few times. This chain uses TRBV13 with TRBJ2-1, with unresolved D. Germline CDR1 reads PRHDT; CDR2 reads FYEKMQ (reference sequence). This CDR3 has 15 residues. Trimming cost V 5 bases and J 2 bases, with 13 bases left between them. CDR3 sequence (DNA): TGTGCCAGCAGCCCCCGGAGAGTCCCCTACAATGAGCAGTTCTTC. This gives the protein CASSPRRVPYNEQFF.

This clonotype has a handful of counts. The genes are TRBV11-1 and TRBJ2-7; TRBD2 aligns across 8 bases. Unmatched junction bases numbered 10, after V lost 1 base and J lost 8 bases. The CDR3 totals 15 residues. Germline loops: CDR1 SGHAT, CDR2 FQDESV (reference sequence). CDR3 sequence (DNA): TGTGCCAGCAGCTTAGACCCAGCGGGAGAGCGCCAGCAGTACTTC. Translating gives CASSLDPAGERQQYF.

This clonotype was found a few times. V gene TRBV11-2 combines with J gene TRBJ2-5; TRBD1 might be the D (5 bases). With 5 bases removed from V and 1 base from J, the gap between germline ends came to 17 bases. Germline V lookup: CDR1 SGHAT, CDR2 FQNNGV. The length of the CDR3 is 16 residues. DNA of the CDR3: TGTGCCAGCAGCCCACTCCTGGGGCCTTTCCAAGAGACCCAGTACTTC. Translating gives CASSPLLGPFQETQYF.

This clonotype was seen repeatedly, ten times or more. The V call is TRBV5-1, the J call TRBJ2-2; unclear D gene. Deletions cut 0 bases from V and 8 bases from J, with 2 bases between. CDR1 and CDR2 from the germline V gene are SGHRS and YFSETQ. The CDR3 is 11 residues long. The CDR3 DNA reads as TGCGCCAGCAGCTTGGAGGGGGAGCTGTTTTTT. Its protein is CASSLEGELFF.

This clonotype was found a few times. DNA of the CDR3: TGTGCCAGCACCGTTCCAAATTCACCCCTCCACTTT. Translation gives CASTVPNSPLHF. The rearrangement links TRBV28 to TRBJ1-6; D unclear. Germline V gene sequence: CDR1 MDHEN, CDR2 SYDVKM. The CDR3 spans 12 residues. The germline V and J ends were trimmed by 7 bases and 7 bases, with 8 bases remaining between them. Full variable domain (outside the CDR3, taken from reference TRBV28 and TRBJ1-6): DVKVTQSSRYLVKRTGEKVFLECVQDMDHENMFWYRQDPGLGLRLIYFSYDVKMKEKGDIPEGYSVSREKKERFSLILESASTNQTSMYLCASTVPNSPLHFGNGTRLTVT.

V is TRBV28 and J is TRBJ1-2; unclear D gene. The CDR3 covers 15 residues. Trimming removed 8 bases from V and 3 bases from J, with 19 bases in between. In germline, CDR1 is MDHEN, CDR2 SYDVKM. CDR3 in DNA: TGTGCCAGCGCACGTCGTGGTCTGGGGTACTATGGCTACACCTTC. It translates to CASARRGLGYYGYTF.

V and J are TRBV12-1 and TRBJ1-5; no check of the table's D call, TRBD1, against the DNA was made. TRBV12-1 is noted as a pseudogene. CDR3 length: 14 residues. The CDR3 sequence: CASSLPLRNQPQHF. Written as DNA, the CDR3 is TGTGCCAGCAGCCTCCCCTTGCGCAATCAGCCCCAGCATTTT.

The rearrangement joins TRBV20-1 to TRBJ1-1, with unresolved D. V lost 5 bases to trimming and J lost 1 base, with 14 bases between them. In germline, CDR1 is DFQATT, CDR2 SNEGSKA (reference sequence). The CDR3 consists of 14 residues. The CDR3 DNA reads as TGCAGTGCTGTATACAGCAGTGGGAACACTGAAGCTTTCTTT. It is translated as CSAVYSSGNTEAFF.

This chain connects TRBV15 to TRBJ2-6; no clear D. Germline V lookup: CDR1 LNHNV, CDR2 YYDKDF (reference sequence). This CDR3 contains 12 residues. V gave up 2 bases and J gave up 7 bases, with 3 bases separating them. CDR3 region: CATSRYANVLTF. The CDR3 nucleotides are TGTGCCACCAGCAGATATGCCAACGTCCTGACTTTC.

This clonotype came up many times. The CDR3 loop reads CASSASGGRGELFF. DNA of the CDR3: TGTGCCAGCAGCGCCAGTGGGGGACGTGGGGAGCTGTTTTTT. This chain links TRBV9 with TRBJ2-2, with D perhaps matching TRBD1 or TRBD2 (5 bases each). The V end lost 3 bases, the J end lost 8 bases, and 14 bases lay between the germline ends. The CDR3 is made up of 14 amino acids. Per germline, CDR1 SGDLS and CDR2 YYNGEE. The whole variable domain, remainder taken from reference TRBV9 and TRBJ2-2, is DSGVTQTPKHLITATGQRVTLRCSPRSGDLSVYWYQQSLDQGLQFLIQYYNGEERAKGNILERFSAQQFPDLHSELNLSSLELGDSALYFCASSASGGRGELFFGEGSRLTVL.

This clonotype came up many times. The chain joins TRBV29-1 to TRBJ2-3; D uncertain. Trimming cost V 3 bases and J 5 bases, with 9 bases left between them. Germline CDR1 SQVTM, CDR2 ANQGSEA. The CDR3 spans 12 residues. CDR3: CSVDSLGDTQYF. CDR3 DNA: TGCAGCGTTGATTCCTTGGGAGATACGCAGTATTTT.

The chain recombines TRBV29-1 with TRBJ2-1; possibly TRBD2 for D (5 bases). This CDR3 contains 15 residues. The V and J ends lost 6 bases and 2 bases respectively, with 17 bases between them. Germline V lookup: CDR1 SQVTM, CDR2 ANQGSEA. The CDR3 nucleotides are TGCAGCGTGGGCACTAGACTCAGTCCCTACAATGAGCAGTTCTTC. It is translated as CSVGTRLSPYNEQFF.

The chain carries TRBV7-6 and TRBJ2-5; possibly TRBD2 for D (5 bases). This CDR3 spans 15 amino acids. Germline CDR1 SGHVS, CDR2 FNYEAQ. Trimming pared 5 bases from V and 5 bases from J, leaving 18 bases between. CDR3 sequence (DNA): TGTGCCAGCAGCCCAACTGGGCTAGCTTACGAGACCCAGTACTTC. Amino acid sequence: CASSPTGLAYETQYF.